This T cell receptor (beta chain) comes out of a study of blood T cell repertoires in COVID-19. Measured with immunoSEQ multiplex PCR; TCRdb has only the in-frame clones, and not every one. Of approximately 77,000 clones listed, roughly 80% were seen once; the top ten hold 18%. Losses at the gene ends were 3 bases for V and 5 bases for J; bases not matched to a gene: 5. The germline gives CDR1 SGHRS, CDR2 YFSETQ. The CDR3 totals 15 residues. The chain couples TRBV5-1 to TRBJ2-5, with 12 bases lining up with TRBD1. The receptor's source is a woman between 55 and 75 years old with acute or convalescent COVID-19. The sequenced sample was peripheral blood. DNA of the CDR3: TGCGCCAGCAGCTCGGGACAGGGGGCTGGGGAGACCCAGTACTTC. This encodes CASSSGQGAGETQYF. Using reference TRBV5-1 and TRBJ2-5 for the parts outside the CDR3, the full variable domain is KAGVTQTPRYLIKTRGQQVTLSCSPISGHRSVSWYQQTPGQGLQFLFEYFSETQRNKGNFPGRFSGRQFSNSRSEMNVSTLELGDSALYLCASSSGQGAGETQYFGPGTRLLVL.